These T cell receptor beta chains were read from a single sample in a study of tumor-infiltrating lymphocytes in primary liver carcinoma. TCRdb re-called the multiplex PCR reads with MiXCR, one entry per CDR3 protein. This table has fewer than 250,000 distinct CDR3 sequences, around 60% appearing once. The sample was peripheral blood. These receptors all come from a woman aged 60-70 years with primary liver carcinoma and hepatitis B virus infection. CDR3s include the opening cysteine and the closing phenylalanine or tryptophan. A D gene is named only where the DNA matches it firmly. Where a row states a size, it is once, few, many or the class of an expanded clone; other rows omit it.

CASLRRLAGNNEQFF	TGTGCCAGCCTGAGGCGGCTAGCGGGCAACAATGAGCAGTTCTTC	many	TRBV12-3/TRBV12-4	TRBJ2-1	TRBD2
CASSLARQPYSVTQYF	TGTGCCAGCAGCTTAGCAAGGCAGCCGTATTCAGTTACGCAGTATTTT	.	TRBV11-2	TRBJ2-3	.
CASSSSGSAYNEQFF	TGTGCCAGCAGCTCCAGCGGGAGTGCTTACAATGAGCAGTTCTTC	many	TRBV11-2	TRBJ2-1	TRBD2
CASSLDGAGIGELFF	TGTGCCAGCAGCTTGGATGGGGCGGGCATAGGGGAGCTGTTTTTT	.	TRBV5-5	TRBJ2-2	.
CASTRGAGSYNEQFF	TGTGCCAGCACTAGAGGGGCTGGCTCCTACAATGAGCAGTTCTTC	.	TRBV11-2	TRBJ2-1	.
CAWSVGPAGNEQFF	TGTGCCTGGAGTGTTGGACCAGCGGGGAATGAGCAGTTCTTC	.	TRBV30	TRBJ2-1	TRBD2
CTSSLESGANVLTF	TGTACCAGCAGCTTAGAATCAGGGGCCAACGTCCTGACTTTC	.	TRBV11-2	TRBJ2-6	.
CASSLYRDEVQYF	TGTGCCAGCAGCTTGTATCGAGATGAGGTGCAGTATTTT	.	TRBV11-2	TRBJ2-3	.
CASSRRTGIGTNEQYF	TGCGCCAGCAGCAGACGAACCGGGATAGGGACCAACGAGCAGTACTTC	.	TRBV5-1	TRBJ2-7	.
CAWSLGGATNEKLFF	TGTGCCTGGAGTCTAGGGGGGGCAACTAATGAAAAACTGTTTTTT	.	TRBV30	TRBJ1-4	.
CACTFRQGRNNEQYF	TGTGCCTGCACCTTTCGACAGGGGCGAAACAACGAGCAGTACTTC	.	TRBV6-2/TRBV6-3	TRBJ2-7	TRBD1
CASSARGLVSYNEQFF	TGTGCCAGCAGTGCCCGGGGGCTCGTCTCCTACAATGAGCAGTTCTTC	few	TRBV28	TRBJ2-1	.
CASSPPGADEQIF	TGCGCCAGCAGCCCACCAGGGGCGGATGAGCAGATCTTC	.	TRBV4-1	TRBJ2-1	.
CASNLRSQPQHF	TGTGCCAGCAACTTGCGGTCCCAGCCCCAGCATTTT	.	TRBV7-9	TRBJ1-5	.
CASSQDQRGGLYNEQFF	TGCGCCAGCAGCCAAGATCAGAGGGGGGGACTATACAATGAGCAGTTCTTC	.	TRBV4-1	TRBJ2-1	.
CASSAQQWEGYEQYF	TGTGCCAGCAGCGCCCAACAGTGGGAAGGATACGAGCAGTACTTC	.	TRBV7-9	TRBJ2-7	.
CASSPGQIYTEAFF	TGCGCCAGCAGCCCTGGACAAATTTACACTGAAGCTTTCTTT	.	TRBV5-1	TRBJ1-1	.
CASRIGLAKTQYF	TGTGCCAGCAGGATCGGACTAGCAAAGACCCAGTACTTC	many	TRBV7-8	TRBJ2-5	TRBD2
CASSYSQGTSYEQYF	TGTGCCAGCAGTTACTCGCAGGGGACCTCCTACGAGCAGTACTTC	many	TRBV6-5	TRBJ2-7	.
CASRGLAGVDEQYF	TGTGCCAGCAGGGGACTAGCGGGAGTAGACGAGCAGTACTTC	.	TRBV7-9	TRBJ2-7	TRBD2
CATSGHLAYGYTF	TGTGCCACCAGTGGCCATCTAGCTTATGGCTACACCTTC	.	TRBV24-1	TRBJ1-2	.
CASSNRRDRPEEQYF	TGTGCCAGCAGTAACCGCCGGGACAGGCCGGAAGAGCAGTACTTC	many	TRBV6-6	TRBJ2-7	TRBD1
CASSLGQGSYF	TGTGCCAGCAGCCTCGGACAGGGTAGTTACTTC	.	TRBV13	TRBJ2-7	TRBD1